This T cell receptor beta chain was documented in a study of blood T cell repertoires in COVID-19. In the study overall: COVID-19 samples from acute and convalescent phases originated in the United States, Italy and Spain.

Patients in Seattle were enrolled during active infection, then followed longitudinally. The repertoire was sequenced with immunoSEQ multiplex PCR; TCRdb's copy has only in-frame clones and lacks some. The sample comprises about 170,000 clones, approximately 91% of which are singletons, and roughly 4.5% rests with the top ten. Germline V gene lookup returns CDR1 LGHDT and CDR2 YNNKEL (reference sequence). The CDR3 contains 13 residues. Trimming removed 0 bases from V and 1 base from J, with 4 bases in between. The specimen sequenced was peripheral blood. This TCR derives from a man between 18 and 29 years old with COVID-19, enrolled during active disease. This sequence joins TRBV3-1 (or the pseudogene TRBV3-2) and TRBJ2-7, with D hard to call. The CDR3 DNA reads as TGTGCCAGCAGCCAAGATCTGTCCTACGAGCAGTACTTC. Its translation: CASSQDLSYEQYF.